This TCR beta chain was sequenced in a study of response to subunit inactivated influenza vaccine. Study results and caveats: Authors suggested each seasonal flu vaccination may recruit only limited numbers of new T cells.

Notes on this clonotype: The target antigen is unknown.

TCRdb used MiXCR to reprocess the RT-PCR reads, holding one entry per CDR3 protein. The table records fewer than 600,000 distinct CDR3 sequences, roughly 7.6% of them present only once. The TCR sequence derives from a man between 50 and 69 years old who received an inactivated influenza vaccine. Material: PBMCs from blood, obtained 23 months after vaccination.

The CDR3 loop is CASSLADTNTGELFF. The DNA for the CDR3 is TGTGCCAGCAGCTTGGCGGACACAAACACCGGGGAGCTGTTTTTT. The chain is built from TRBV7-2 and TRBJ2-2, with D perhaps TRBD1 (5 bases). CDR3 size: 15 residues. Trimming pared 3 bases from V and 2 bases from J, leaving 10 bases between. The V gene's germline CDR1 is SGHTA and CDR2 FQGNSA.